The T cell receptor (beta chain) described here comes from a study of T cells in Graves' hyperthyroidism and ophthalmopathy. Study-level findings and limits: Onset of ophthalmopathy came a median about 6.5 months after the model predicted it. Expanded thyroid clonotypes (above 0.001) were mostly also found in blood.

The CDR3 regions of TCR beta were amplified from RNA transcripts. The HTBI primer set was used in a first-round RT-PCR of the TCR CDR3. TCRdb processed the multiplex PCR reads anew with MiXCR; each CDR3 protein has one entry. The sample has about 640,000 distinct CDR3 sequences; roughly 20% are singletons. This clonotype was detected ten times or more. Its target is unknown. Ophthalmopathy cases met thresholds of Clinical Activity Score at least 3, NOSPECS grade at least 4 and duration under 3 months. Each diagnosis was grounded in clinical symptoms, serum thyroxine and TRAb, thyroid ultrasound, and orbital computed tomography. V was shortened by 3 bases and J by 2 bases, with 7 bases between the two germline ends. The germline V gene encodes CDR1 GTSNPN and CDR2 SVGIG (reference sequence). This CDR3 is built from 12 residues.

Source material: blood. The sequence derives from a young man with Graves' ophthalmopathy. The chain combines TRBV30 with TRBJ1-2; D call uncertain. The CDR3 nucleotides are TGTGCCTGGAGCGCAGGAAACTATGGCTACACCTTC. Translation gives CAWSAGNYGYTF.